These 10 T cell receptor beta chains came from one sample sequenced in a study of immune evolution from preneoplasia to lung adenocarcinoma. Data came from immunoSEQ multiplex PCR; TCRdb stores just in-frame clones and leaves some out. Among 12,000 or so clones listed, about 85% were seen once. Sequencing was carried out using FFPE tissue from an adenomatous hyperplasia lung lesion. Documented subset: atypical adenomatous hyperplasia (AAH), lung preneoplasia. Receptors were obtained from a person aged 45 to 69 with lung adenocarcinoma.

The rearrangement joins TRBV11-3 to TRBJ2-3, with TRBD1 identical over 8 bases. The length of the CDR3 is 15 residues. The V gene end was trimmed by 5 bases and the J gene end by 0 bases; junction bases not matched to a gene: 4. Germline assignment: CDR1 SGHNT and CDR2 YENEEA. The DNA for the CDR3 is TGTGCCAGCAGCCCTCGGACAGGGAGCACAGATACGCAGTATTTT. Its translation: CASSPRTGSTDTQYF.

The rearrangement links TRBV28 to TRBJ1-2; D not certain. This CDR3 region has 14 residues. Trimming took 5 bases from V and 6 from J, leaving 16 bases between them. Looked up from germline, CDR1 is MDHEN and CDR2 is SYDVKM. CDR3 DNA sequence: TGTGCCAGCAGTCCACCGACCCGGAGGGATGGCTACACCTTC. This gives the protein CASSPPTRRDGYTF.

CDR3 sequence: CAWRGQLDTEAFF. The CDR3 region has the DNA TGTGCCTGGAGAGGACAGTTGGACACTGAAGCTTTCTTT. The chain couples TRBV30 to TRBJ1-1; a weak D match, TRBD1 (6 bases). Germline V lookup: CDR1 GTSNPN, CDR2 SVGIG (reference sequence). Trimming pared 3 bases from V and 3 bases from J, leaving 11 bases between. This CDR3 spans 13 amino acids. The full variable domain, with the rest looked up from reference TRBV30 and TRBJ1-1, is SQTIHQWPATLVQPVGSPLSLECTVEGTSNPNLYWYRQAAGRGLQLLFYSVGIGQISSEVPQNLSASRPQDRQFILSSKKLLLSDSGFYLCAWRGQLDTEAFFGQGTRLTVV.

J is TRBJ2-1 and V is TRBV15; 10 bases are shared with TRBD2. CDR1 is LNHNV and CDR2 is YYDKDF in the germline V gene (reference sequence). The CDR3 is 17 amino acids. The V segment lost 1 base and the J segment 7 bases; nucleotides outside the gene matches: 10. The CDR3 spells CATSRGRASGSVNEQFF. DNA for the CDR3: TGTGCCACCAGCAGAGGTAGAGCTAGCGGGAGTGTGAATGAGCAGTTCTTC.

The chain links TRBV28 to TRBJ1-5; D is ambiguous. Germline CDR1 is MDHEN and CDR2 is SYDVKM. This CDR3 spans 13 amino acids. The V and J ends lost 3 bases and 3 bases respectively, with 6 bases between them. Written as DNA, the CDR3 is TGTGCCAGCAGTTTTGGGTCCAATCAGCCCCAGCATTTT. Amino acid sequence: CASSFGSNQPQHF.

This clone has a single count. The V gene is TRBV21-1, the J gene TRBJ2-5; the DNA was not compared with TRBD1, the D call given in the table. TRBV21-1 is assigned pseudogene status. CDR3 length equals 16 residues. For the CDR3, the DNA is TGTGCCAGCAGCACCAGGGGTTTAGGAGTTCCGGAGACCCAGTACTTC. Protein sequence: CASSTRGLGVPETQYF.

This clone turned up a few times. The CDR3 is CASTESGGNQPQHF. For the CDR3, the DNA is TGTGCCTCGACTGAATCGGGGGGGAATCAGCCCCAGCATTTT. J is TRBJ1-5 and V is TRBV30, with D possibly matching TRBD1 (5 bases). V was clipped by 7 bases and J by 4 bases, with 17 bases between them. Germline lookup yields CDR1 GTSNPN and CDR2 SVGIG (reference sequence). This CDR3 has 14 residues.

This chain connects TRBV6-5 to TRBJ2-1; perhaps TRBD1 as D (6 bases). The V end was cut by 3 bases, the J end by 7 bases, with 16 bases between. This CDR3 region has 15 residues. Germline loops: CDR1 MNHEY, CDR2 SVGAGI. In nucleotides, the CDR3 is TGTGCCAGCAGTTATCGGGCAGGGGCTGGGAATGAGCAGTTCTTC. This gives the protein CASSYRAGAGNEQFF.

The chain links TRBV14 to TRBJ2-5; tentatively, D is TRBD2 (6 bases). CDR3 length equals 16 residues. The V gene's germline CDR1 is SGHDN and CDR2 FVKESK. The V gene lost 3 bases and the J gene lost 7 bases, with 21 bases spanning the gap. This CDR3 is CASSHGSSGATGTQYF. CDR3 sequence (DNA): TGTGCCAGCAGCCATGGGAGTAGCGGAGCCACAGGGACCCAGTACTTC.

CDR3 nucleotide sequence: TGTGCCAGTCGGGCGGGAGTTCGAACCGGGGAGCTGTTTTTT. The encoded protein is CASRAGVRTGELFF. V and J are TRBV19 and TRBJ2-2; 7 positions agree with TRBD2. Germline loops: CDR1 LNHDA, CDR2 SQIVND (reference sequence). The CDR3 is made up of 14 amino acids. Germline trimming cut 8 bases from V and 5 bases from J; bases unmatched to any gene: 8.